This TCR beta chain was observed in a study of vaccination and CD4 T cells after COVID-19. Points on this clonotype: Its antigen is as yet unknown.

As to treatment: roughly 10-day PBMC culture with coronavirus spike peptide pools or control peptides (ViraFEST assay). With more than eight days of culture completed, CD4+ T cells were isolated by negative selection. CDR3 length: 15 amino acids. From germline, CDR1 is MNHNS and CDR2 SASEGT. V was trimmed by 8 bases and J by 4 bases, leaving 15 bases between them. Cultured CD4+ T cells had their DNA profiled by the Oncomine TCR Beta short-read assay. Investigators obtained genomic DNA by extraction from cultured CD4+ T cells. A single record per CDR3 protein comes from TCRdb applying MiXCR to the PCR reads. The data contain 20,000 to 25,000 distinct CDR3 sequences, approximately 57% of them singletons. Study outcomes and limitations: In convalescent patients, a median approximately 86% of post-vaccine SARS-CoV-2-reactive clones appeared only after vaccination.

The chain uses TRBV6-1 and TRBJ1-6; possible D gene TRBD1, 5 bases. The material was CD4+ T cells from blood, cultured in vitro, obtained after SARS-CoV-2 vaccination. The origin of this receptor is a human donor who received a COVID-19 vaccine. As DNA, the CDR3 is TGTGCCAGCGCTGGAGGGGAACCTTATAATTCACCCCTCCACTTT. Translating gives CASAGGEPYNSPLHF.